This note documents a single T cell receptor (beta chain) sequence. Antigen: not known. This specimen belongs to a study of cytomegalovirus exposure and HLA in healthy donors. Participants comprised healthy donors of bone marrow. General observations from the study: With DRB1 most and HLA-C fewest, TCR association rates differed between HLA loci in a later analysis. Among TCR beta chains, those listed as cytomegalovirus-associated numbered around 180.

CDR1 and CDR2 (germline): SGHTS, YDEGEE. Trimming shortened V by 1 base and J by 5 bases, and 13 bases separated the two germline ends. The CDR3 covers 14 residues. The PCR used 60 Vbeta and 13 Jbeta primers. Assay: immunoSEQ multiplex PCR; the TCRdb copy retains only in-frame clones and omits some. The sample's table shows more than 95,000 clones. J is TRBJ2-7 and V is TRBV5-8; tentative D call: TRBD2 (5 bases). This clonotype was obtained from a man aged 18 to 29 in good health and CMV-seronegative. Sequenced material: PBMCs. As DNA, the CDR3 is TGTGCCAGCAGCTTGTGGACTCCGGGTCACGAGCAGTACTTC. It is translated as CASSLWTPGHEQYF.